This T cell receptor (beta chain) was captured in a study of Graves' ophthalmopathy and Graves' hyperthyroidism (dated by TCRdb to between 2018 and 2020). Regarding the study in general: Peripheral blood was collected at initial diagnosis, before any treatment. Following sampling, methimazole starting at 30 mg daily was administered to hyperthyroidism patients, and high-dose intravenous methylprednisolone was administered to ophthalmopathy patients. An independent validation cohort comprised some 19 hyperthyroidism patients and 15 to 17 patients who later progressed from hyperthyroidism to ophthalmopathy. To explore V-J signatures distinguishing ophthalmopathy from hyperthyroidism, a discovery set of roughly 98 patients (about 44 ophthalmopathy, 57 stable hyperthyroidism) was enrolled. The study used signatures of the TCR beta repertoire to tell Graves' ophthalmopathy apart from Graves' hyperthyroidism and to predict which patients would progress to ophthalmopathy. In more than five hyperthyroidism patients, the T-cell repertoires found in thyroid tissue were compared with those found in blood. In total, under 150 blood samples were TCR-sequenced: around 42 ophthalmopathy, 80 or so hyperthyroidism and some 17 hyperthyroidism-to-ophthalmopathy patients. General conclusions and limits of the study: No statistical method was used to set the sample size in advance, and the investigators knew which group each participant was assigned to. In cross-validation, the 13-signature model distinguished ophthalmopathy from stable hyperthyroidism with approximately 90% sensitivity and over 81% specificity, while in the test set the corresponding values were about 80% and 75%. In validation, the model predicted ophthalmopathy progression with about 71% sensitivity and about 77% specificity; some 13 predicted patients were CT-confirmed with GO in a median of around 6 months. Most of the expanded thyroid clonotypes with a frequency above 0.001 were also detected in blood, and it was suggested that the thyroid immune response may be reflected by blood repertoires.

The CDR3 numbers 15 residues from cysteine through phenylalanine. The retained sequence is limited to the CDR3, 45 bases, with the frame set at the first base. Based on the germline V gene, the CDR1 and CDR2 sequences are MRHNA and SNTAGT. The V end loses 5 bases and the J end loses 6 bases, and a stretch of 19 bases separates them. The ophthalmopathy patients had moderately to severely active disease, with a Clinical Activity Score of 3 or higher, a NOSPECS grade of 4 or higher, and a disease duration of less than 3 months. Anyone with other autoimmune diseases, uncontrolled infections, pregnancy or lactation was excluded from the study. Diagnosis was based on clinical symptoms, serum thyroxine, TRAb, thyroid ultrasound and orbital computed tomography. Using Ficoll-Paque density gradient centrifugation, PBMCs were isolated from about 9.4 ml of fresh peripheral blood. Total RNA was extracted using Trizol reagent, and RNA quality was checked on an Agilent 2100 Bioanalyzer.

Worth noting for this clonotype: Its specific antigen is unknown. It has no much larger one-base neighbor in the sample; base qualities were not kept.

For repertoire sequencing, TCR beta CDR3 regions were amplified from RNA transcripts. A first-round RT-PCR used HTBI primers with the Qiagen OneStep RT-PCR kit, followed by a second-round multiplex PCR, size selection and purification. Sequencing of the libraries was carried out on an Illumina HiSeq2000 in paired-end mode with 100 bp reads. In the paper's pipeline: SOAPnuke was used for read processing, and reads with adapters, uncalled bases, a mean Phred below 15, or no exact constant-primer or identifier match were discarded. COPE v1.2.5 was used to merge high-quality paired reads. Each unique nucleotide sequence was defined as a clonotype, and clonotypes were aligned to IMGT TRB V, D and J references with MiTCR v1.1. The analysis was limited to V-J combinations with a frequency above 0.0001, which together covered roughly 99% of the repertoires. A TCR clonal expansion and chaos score per V-J combination was defined as the ratio of F50 clonal expansion to chaos observed in the TCRdist matrix. Features were reduced by Welch's t-statistics and random forest to around 14 V-J combinations, which fed a naive Bayes classifier. Thyroid-blood repertoire similarity was quantified with the Morisita-Horn index. Starting from the raw public reads, TCRdb applied fastp trimming at Q25, assembled clones with MiXCR and retained in-frame beta chains. Entries are consolidated by CDR3 protein sequence, retaining the most common genes and DNA. V and J calls and clone size were set by TCRdb, not the authors. The sample table holds 200,000 to 250,000 distinct CDR3 sequences, of which 45% were seen once. Over 40% of the sample goes to the ten largest clones.

The receptor comes from an adult man with Graves' ophthalmopathy. The V and J genes are TRBV6-4 and TRBJ1-2, with a weak D call of TRBD1 (5 bases match). Sequencing was performed on peripheral blood. The CDR3 reads CASSPGSWPKDGYTF. Read as DNA, the sequence is TGTGCCAGCAGTCCAGGGTCTTGGCCCAAGGATGGCTACACCTTC.